These 18 T cell receptor beta chains were all obtained from the same sample, sequenced in a study of prognosis after radiotherapy for stage I lung cancer. It was by two-round multiplex PCR that TCR beta CDR3 was amplified from genomic DNA. The first round of PCR was done with primers that matched each TRBV and TRBJ gene. TCRdb reprocessed the multiplex PCR reads with MiXCR, giving one entry per CDR3 protein. The sample consists of about 31,000 distinct CDR3 sequences, around 43% of them appearing once. The specimen comprised PBMCs, sampled before or after stereotactic body radiation therapy (not recorded which). The source of these receptors is a donor aged 50 or older with non-small cell lung cancer.

In this sample, this clonotype turned up many times. The chain employs TRBV6-1 and TRBJ2-1; D ambiguous. The CDR3 covers 10 residues. Germline-derived CDR1 and CDR2 are MNHNS and SASEGT. V was clipped by 7 bases and J by 6 bases, with 4 bases between them. Here the CDR3 reads CASKGNEQFF. CDR3 nucleotide sequence: TGTGCCAGCAAGGGCAATGAGCAGTTCTTC.

In this sample, this clonotype turned up many times. The chain couples TRBV6-5 to TRBJ1-1; 8 nucleotides align to TRBD1. V was pared by 0 bases and J by 4 bases, with 10 bases of the junction left unmatched. Per germline, CDR1 MNHEY and CDR2 SVGAGI. The length of the CDR3 is 17 residues. The CDR3 reads CASSYSIGTGFGTEAFF. The CDR3 bases are TGTGCCAGCAGTTACTCGATAGGGACAGGTTTTGGCACTGAAGCTTTCTTT.

On this clonotype itself: A far larger clone is one base from this, pointing to a likely read error. This rearrangement joins TRBV24-1 to TRBJ2-7; D is uncertain. This CDR3 spans 12 amino acids. V was trimmed by 4 bases and J by 7 bases, leaving 10 bases between them. Germline-derived CDR1 and CDR2 are KGHDR and SFDVKD. The CDR3 DNA reads as TGTGCCACCAGTGACCAGTACAATGAGCAGTACTTC. It is translated as CATSDQYNEQYF.

This clonotype has a count of ten or more. The chain recombines TRBV4-1 with TRBJ1-5; a weak D match, TRBD1 (6 bases). In germline, CDR1 is MGHRA, CDR2 YSYEKL. This CDR3 region has 13 residues. The germline V and J ends were trimmed by 3 bases and 6 bases, with 9 bases remaining between them. The CDR3 nucleotides read TGCGCCAGCAGCCACAGGGGAGGTCAGCCCCAGCATTTT. The encoded protein is CASSHRGGQPQHF.

At least ten counts were recorded for this clonotype. This rearrangement joins TRBV4-2 to TRBJ2-2; D gene unclear. V was shortened by 0 bases and J by 1 base, with 6 bases between the two germline ends. CDR1 is LGHNA and CDR2 is YNFKEQ in the germline V gene. The CDR3 consists of 15 residues. CDR3 DNA sequence: TGTGCCAGCAGCCAAGACCCAGAGAACACCGGGGAGCTGTTTTTT. Its translation is CASSQDPENTGELFF.

This clonotype was seen many times. This chain uses TRBV29-1 with TRBJ2-7; D is uncertain. The CDR3 spans 11 residues. CDR1 is SQVTM and CDR2 is ANQGSEA in the germline V gene. V lost 2 bases and J 3 bases, leaving 5 bases between the germline ends. CDR3 DNA: TGCAGCGTTGAACACAGCTACGAGCAGTACTTC. Protein product: CSVEHSYEQYF.

The chain carries TRBV6-5 and TRBJ1-1; 7 bases map to TRBD1. Trimming took 0 bases from V and 11 from J; bases not matched to a gene: 18. The germline V gene encodes CDR1 MNHEY and CDR2 SVGAGI. The CDR3 runs 17 residues. The CDR3 sequence is CASSYSRRNRGLGDAFF. The CDR3 bases are TGTGCCAGCAGTTACTCAAGAAGGAACAGGGGTCTGGGCGACGCTTTCTTT.

This clonotype was counted many times. This chain links TRBV12-3 or TRBV12-4 with TRBJ1-1; D is possibly TRBD1 (6 bases). Trimming removed 6 bases at V and 3 bases at J, with 20 bases between. CDR3 length equals 16 residues. The CDR3 bases are TGTGCCAGCAGCCGCCCTGTAGGCCCAGGGGACACTGAAGCTTTCTTT. It yields the protein CASSRPVGPGDTEAFF.

Many counts were recorded for this clonotype. In DNA, the CDR3 is TGTGCCAGCAGCTCGGGCGGGAGCCGCTCCTACAATGAGCAGTTCTTC. Translated, it gives CASSSGGSRSYNEQFF. V gene TRBV11-2 combines with J gene TRBJ2-1; 7 bases are a match to TRBD2. The CDR3 runs 16 residues. V shed 4 bases and J 0 bases; nucleotides not matched to a gene: 6. Per the germline V gene, CDR1 is SGHAT and CDR2 is FQNNGV. The full variable domain, rest sourced from reference TRBV11-2 and TRBJ2-1, is EAGVAQSPRYKIIEKRQSVAFWCNPISGHATLYWYQQILGQGPKLLIQFQNNGVVDDSQLPKDRFSAERLKGVDSTLKIQPAKLEDSAVYLCASSSGGSRSYNEQFFGPGTRLTVL.

This clonotype was counted at least ten times. V and J are TRBV7-9 and TRBJ2-1, with 11 bases fitting TRBD2. This CDR3 comprises 15 residues. Per the germline V gene, CDR1 is SEHNR and CDR2 is FQNEAQ (reference sequence). V was pared by 5 bases and J by 4 bases, with 4 bases of the junction left unmatched. CDR3 nucleotides: TGTGCCAGCAGCCTGGGACTAGCGGCATACAATGAGCAGTTCTTC. Its translation is CASSLGLAAYNEQFF.

This clonotype was observed many times. The rearrangement links TRBV30 to TRBJ2-2, with D possibly being TRBD1 or TRBD2 (5 bases each). The V end lost 0 bases, the J end lost 3 bases, and 11 bases lay between the germline ends. The CDR3 runs 15 residues. Germline assignment: CDR1 GTSNPN and CDR2 SVGIG (reference sequence). CDR3 region: CAWSVMGRDTGELFF. Here the CDR3 DNA reads TGTGCCTGGAGTGTAATGGGGCGGGACACCGGGGAGCTGTTTTTT.

In the case of this clonotype: This could be a read error, since a much larger clone is one nucleotide away. The chain has TRBV27 and TRBJ2-4; maybe TRBD2 (6 bases). Germline CDR1 reads MNHEY; CDR2 reads SMNVEV (reference sequence). The V end lost 9 bases, the J end lost 0 bases, and 12 bases lay between the germline ends. The CDR3 is made up of 14 amino acids. The CDR3 nucleotides read TGTGCCAGGGTCGGGAGCCCAGCCAAAAACATTCAGTACTTC. Translation gives CARVGSPAKNIQYF.

The chain links TRBV12-3 or TRBV12-4 to TRBJ2-7, with 7 bases lining up with TRBD1. The CDR3 totals 15 residues. The junction had 12 bases not matched to a gene; V was cut back by 10 bases and J by 0 bases. Here the CDR3 reads CAIGNLGQTSYEQYF. The DNA of the CDR3 is TGTGCCATCGGAAACCTGGGACAGACCTCCTACGAGCAGTACTTC.

DNA for the CDR3: TGTGCCAGCAGCTTGTGGCAAAACCAAGAGACCCAGTACTTC. It codes for CASSLWQNQETQYF. The V call is TRBV5-6, the J call TRBJ2-5, with unresolved D. The germline V and J ends were trimmed by 1 base and 0 bases, with 7 bases remaining between them. The CDR3 covers 14 residues. Germline CDR1 is SGHDT and CDR2 is YYEEEE.

This clonotype was recorded at least ten times. Here the CDR3 DNA reads TGTGCCAGCAGCTTAGGACTGCAGGGTTACGAGCAGTACTTC. It translates to CASSLGLQGYEQYF. The chain employs TRBV11-2 and TRBJ2-7, with TRBD1 as a possible D gene (5 bases). CDR3 length: 14 amino acids. V shed 1 base and J shed 4 bases, with 11 bases lying between them. Germline V gene lookup returns CDR1 SGHAT and CDR2 FQNNGV.

This clonotype was found once. Only one base separates this from a far larger clonotype, so it likely reflects a read error. The chain's CDR3 is CASGRERYSHEQFF. In DNA, the CDR3 is TGTGCCAGCGGTCGGGAGAGGTACAGCCATGAGCAGTTCTTC. The chain employs TRBV6-2 or TRBV6-3 and TRBJ2-5; D perhaps matches TRBD2 (6 bases). The J call is in doubt because the DNA end fits TRBJ2-1 better. The germline CDR1 and CDR2 sequences are MNHEY and SVGEGT. The CDR3 loop spans 14 amino acids.

This clonotype was seen repeatedly, ten times or more. The chain carries TRBV6-1 and TRBJ1-4; no clear D. The CDR3 totals 12 residues. The germline V and J ends were trimmed by 6 bases and 6 bases, with 8 bases remaining between them. CDR1 MNHNS and CDR2 SASEGT come from the germline V gene. CDR3 in amino acids: CASRLGDEKLFF. DNA of the CDR3: TGTGCCAGCAGACTGGGAGATGAAAAACTGTTTTTT.

A remark on this clonotype: This may stem from a read error, because a much larger clone lies one nucleotide away. The chain joins TRBV14 to TRBJ2-5, with 11 bases lining up with TRBD2. The CDR3 loop spans 17 amino acids. The germline CDR1 and CDR2 sequences are SGHDN and FVKESK. Unmatched junction bases numbered 11, after V lost 3 bases and J lost 5 bases. The CDR3 sequence is CASSQSRMASGRETQYF. In nucleotides, the CDR3 is TGTGCCAGCAGCCAGAGCCGGATGGCTAGCGGGAGGGAGACCCAGTACTTC.